One T cell receptor (beta chain) is described in this entry. Its specificity is unknown. Libraries for TCR beta were made by quantitative 5'-RACE with molecular barcodes. From the 5' RACE reads, TCRdb called clonotypes with MiXCR, one entry per CDR3 protein. The table lists around 250,000 distinct CDR3 sequences, 18% of them singletons, with around 30% in the top ten. The data are from a study of CD8 T cells in ankylosing spondylitis. Overall study findings and caveats: Prior work had noted some motif variants in reactive arthritis blood and synovial fluid. Reports say disease-linked clones showed up significantly more in matched ankylosing spondylitis synovial fluid.

V was shortened by 6 bases and J by 5 bases, with 12 bases between the two germline ends. CDR3 length equals 13 residues. Germline values: CDR1 MNHEY, CDR2 SMNVEV (reference sequence). This receptor was taken from a male donor with ankylosing spondylitis or in good health (not recorded which). The sample comprised blood, either unsorted or a sorted T cell fraction (not recorded which). The rearrangement links TRBV27 to TRBJ2-3, with D perhaps matching TRBD1 (6 bases). CDR3 sequence (DNA): TGTGCCAGCAGGAGACAGGACAAAGATACGCAGTATTTT. Protein product: CASRRQDKDTQYF.